This entry lists 14 T cell receptor beta chains sequenced from one sample in a study of cytomegalovirus exposure and HLA in healthy donors (TCRdb year 2017). Library method: the immunoSEQ multiplex PCR assay. A mixture of 60 forward primers for TCR Vbeta segments and 13 reverse primers for TCR Jbeta segments was used in the multiplex PCR. Held by TCRdb, this immuneACCESS table contains in-frame sequences only and omits some clones. Under half of the omission traces to an unresolved V gene where checked; the cause of the rest is unknown. In all, the sample holds 140,000 or so clones, and 80% of those were seen once. The ten largest clones take up around 4.3% of the sample. Material: PBMCs. The receptors originated from a man in his forties in good health and CMV-seronegative.

CDR3 in amino acids: CASSRQSGTTPYEQYF. In nucleotides, the CDR3 is TGTGCCAGCAGTCGACAATCCGGGACTACCCCCTACGAGCAGTACTTC. The chain uses TRBV2 and TRBJ2-7; TRBD2 matches at 7 bases. The V gene's germline CDR1 is SNHLY and CDR2 FYNNEI. The J segment lost 2 bases and the V segment lost 5 bases, leaving 12 bases of the junction unmatched. This CDR3 spans 16 amino acids.

This chain joins TRBV9 and TRBJ2-2; D may be TRBD2 (6 bases). Trimming took 4 bases from V and 6 from J, leaving 16 bases between them. There are 15 residues in the CDR3. CDR1 is SGDLS and CDR2 is YYNGEE in the germline V gene. Here the CDR3 DNA reads TGTGCCAGCAGCATAGACAGCCGGAGGGCCGGGGAGCTGTTTTTT. Amino acid sequence: CASSIDSRRAGELFF.

CDR3 sequence: CASRPGTSDEKLFF. The DNA of the CDR3 is TGTGCCAGCAGACCCGGGACATCGGATGAAAAACTGTTTTTT. The chain links TRBV5-4 to TRBJ1-4; D is possibly TRBD1 (6 bases). This CDR3 contains 14 residues. V lost 5 bases to trimming and J lost 6 bases, with 14 bases between them. Germline assignment: CDR1 SGHNT and CDR2 YYREEE (reference sequence).

The V gene is TRBV6-5, the J gene TRBJ1-2; D might be TRBD1 (6 bases). Trimming left V 6 bases short and J 4 bases short, with 18 bases between. Germline V gene lookup returns CDR1 MNHEY and CDR2 SVGAGI. The CDR3 totals 15 residues. CDR3 sequence: CASSPPTGGVYGYTF. As DNA, the CDR3 is TGTGCCAGCAGCCCCCCGACAGGAGGTGTCTATGGCTACACCTTC.

The V gene is TRBV27, the J gene TRBJ1-5, with D tentatively TRBD1 (5 bases). The V end lost 4 bases, the J end lost 0 bases, and 7 bases lay between the germline ends. Per germline, CDR1 MNHEY and CDR2 SMNVEV (reference sequence). The CDR3 is made up of 14 amino acids. The CDR3 protein is CASSSDNSNQPQHF. The CDR3 coding sequence is TGTGCCAGCAGTTCGGACAATAGCAATCAGCCCCAGCATTTT.

The V call is TRBV7-6, the J call TRBJ2-5; possible D gene TRBD1, 6 bases. Germline-derived CDR1 and CDR2 are SGHVS and FNYEAQ. This CDR3 region has 16 residues. V gave up 0 bases and J gave up 2 bases, with 13 bases separating them. The CDR3 region has the DNA TGTGCCAGCAGCTTAGCGACCGGGACACCTCAAGAGACCCAGTACTTC. It yields the protein CASSLATGTPQETQYF.

V is TRBV30 and J is TRBJ2-7; 9 bases map to TRBD2. The CDR3 runs 14 residues. Germline V gives CDR1 GTSNPN, CDR2 SVGIG (reference sequence). J was trimmed by 7 bases and V by 7 bases; bases with no gene match: 14. The CDR3 spells CASREAGGPREQYF. DNA for the CDR3: TGTGCCTCCCGGGAGGCGGGGGGGCCACGGGAGCAGTACTTC.

The V and J genes are TRBV7-2 and TRBJ1-4; 7 bases agree with TRBD1. This CDR3 region has 15 residues. The germline V gene encodes CDR1 SGHTA and CDR2 FQGNSA. V dropped 4 bases and J dropped 0; count of bases not matched to a gene: 2. The CDR3 bases are TGTGCCAGCAGCTCAGGGACAGCAACTAATGAAAAACTGTTTTTT. Protein product: CASSSGTATNEKLFF.

The chain couples TRBV9 to TRBJ1-3; 8 nucleotides agree with TRBD1. The CDR3 contains 17 residues. V shed 0 bases, J shed 4 bases, and the junction held 9 bases outside the gene matches. Germline assignment: CDR1 SGDLS and CDR2 YYNGEE. Here the CDR3 DNA reads TGTGCCAGCAGCGTAGGAGGGCGACAGGGGTCGGGAAACACCATATATTTT. It encodes CASSVGGRQGSGNTIYF.

V is TRBV7-2 and J is TRBJ2-3, with D hard to call. This CDR3 region has 14 residues. Germline V gives CDR1 SGHTA, CDR2 FQGNSA. Trimming took 6 bases from V and 1 from J, leaving 11 bases between them. CDR3 coding DNA: TGTGCCAGCAGTCTTACACCCCGCACAGATACGCAGTATTTT. This encodes CASSLTPRTDTQYF.

The chain is built from TRBV9 and TRBJ2-7; TRBD1 matches 7 bases. Trimming removed 0 bases from V and 6 bases from J; junction bases left unmatched: 3. The CDR3 contains 13 residues. Germline V CDR1 and CDR2: SGDLS, YYNGEE. The CDR3 is CASSVGQGREQYF. CDR3 in DNA: TGTGCCAGCAGCGTAGGACAGGGACGCGAGCAGTACTTC.

This clone was recorded once. This chain connects TRBV5-6 to TRBJ1-2, with D tentatively TRBD1 (5 bases). CDR1 is SGHDT and CDR2 is YYEEEE in the germline V gene. V was shortened by 0 bases and J by 1 base, with 13 bases between the two germline ends. CDR3 length equals 16 residues. CDR3: CASSLEVGVINYGYTF. As DNA, the CDR3 is TGTGCCAGCAGCTTGGAGGTAGGGGTGATTAACTATGGCTACACCTTC.

The V and J genes are TRBV18 and TRBJ2-7, with 7 bases aligning to TRBD1. Germline-derived CDR1 and CDR2 are KGHSH and LQKENI. V shed 6 bases, J shed 5 bases, and the junction held 7 bases outside the gene matches. The CDR3 loop spans 13 amino acids. The CDR3 nucleotides read TGTGCCAGCTCTCCGACAGGGAGAAACGAGCAGTACTTC. Translation gives CASSPTGRNEQYF. Full variable domain (missing parts from reference TRBV18 and TRBJ2-7): NAGVMQNPRHLVRRRGQEARLRCSPMKGHSHVYWYRQLPEEGLKFMVYLQKENIIDESGMPKERFSAEFPKEGPSILRIQQVVRGDSAAYFCASSPTGRNEQYFGPGTRLTVT.

The J gene is TRBJ2-3, the V gene TRBV4-1; unclear D gene. Germline V CDR1 and CDR2: MGHRA, YSYEKL. This CDR3 has 17 amino acids. The V gene lost 1 base and the J gene lost 0 bases, with 14 bases spanning the gap. CDR3 sequence reads: CASSQVPTIASTDTQYF. CDR3 DNA: TGCGCCAGCAGCCAAGTCCCCACCATAGCTAGCACAGATACGCAGTATTTT.